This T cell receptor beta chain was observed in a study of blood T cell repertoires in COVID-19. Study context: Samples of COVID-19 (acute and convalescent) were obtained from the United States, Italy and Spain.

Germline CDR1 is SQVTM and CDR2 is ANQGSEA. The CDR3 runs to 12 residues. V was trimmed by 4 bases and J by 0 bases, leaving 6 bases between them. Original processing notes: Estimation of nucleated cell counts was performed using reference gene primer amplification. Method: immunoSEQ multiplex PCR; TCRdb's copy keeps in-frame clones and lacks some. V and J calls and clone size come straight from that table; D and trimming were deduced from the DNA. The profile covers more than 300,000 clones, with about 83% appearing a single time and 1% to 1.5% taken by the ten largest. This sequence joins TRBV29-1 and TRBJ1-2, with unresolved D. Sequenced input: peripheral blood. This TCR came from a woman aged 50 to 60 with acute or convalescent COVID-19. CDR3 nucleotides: TGCAGCGTTGGGTCAGCTAACTATGGCTACACCTTC. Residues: CSVGSANYGYTF.